These 22 T cell receptor beta chains were all obtained from the same sample, sequenced in a study of T cell responses to AZD1222 COVID-19 vaccine. Repertoires were generated with immunoSEQ multiplex PCR, while TCRdb's copy carries only in-frame clones and drops some. The table records approximately 110,000 clones, 85% of them present only once. Sample: peripheral blood, taken 28 days after the second AZD1222 dose. The receptor set was obtained from an adult who received the AZD1222 COVID-19 vaccine.

The chain employs TRBV7-3 and TRBJ1-2; TRBD1 might be the D (5 bases). The CDR3 loop spans 15 amino acids. V dropped 5 bases and J dropped 0 bases, with 13 bases sitting between them. Germline-derived CDR1 and CDR2 are SGHTA and FQGTGA. CDR3 loop: CASSVSVGANYGYTF. The CDR3 coding sequence is TGTGCCAGCAGCGTATCGGTGGGGGCTAACTATGGCTACACCTTC.

This chain links TRBV18 with TRBJ1-4; D remains ambiguous. Trimming pared 6 bases from V and 0 bases from J, leaving 11 bases between. The CDR3 is made up of 15 amino acids. The V gene's germline CDR1 is KGHSH and CDR2 LQKENI. The CDR3 bases are TGTGCCAGCTCTCCTCAGGAGGCAACTAATGAAAAACTGTTTTTT. This codes for CASSPQEATNEKLFF.

This chain links TRBV5-1 with TRBJ2-2; 7 bases agree with TRBD1. This CDR3 has 14 residues. The V segment lost 5 bases and the J segment 0 bases; nucleotides outside the gene matches: 1. Germline V gene lookup returns CDR1 SGHRS and CDR2 YFSETQ. CDR3 amino acids: CASRGQPNTGELFF. CDR3 bases: TGCGCCAGCAGGGGACAGCCGAACACCGGGGAGCTGTTTTTT.

This clone was counted only a few times. The DNA of the CDR3 is TGTGCTAGTGGTTTGGACAGGGGGAGGGCAGATACGCAGTATTTT. Translation gives CASGLDRGRADTQYF. This chain joins TRBV12-5 and TRBJ2-3, with D perhaps matching TRBD1 (8 bases). CDR1 is LGHNT and CDR2 is FRNRAP in the germline V gene. Trimming took off 1 base at V and 4 bases at J, with 12 bases between the two ends. There are 15 residues in the CDR3.

CDR3: CATSEGGIYGYTF. CDR3 DNA sequence: TGTGCCACCAGTGAAGGGGGGATCTATGGCTACACCTTC. This sequence joins TRBV24-1 and TRBJ1-2; D might be TRBD1 (6 bases). Looked up from germline, CDR1 is KGHDR and CDR2 is SFDVKD. This CDR3 comprises 13 residues. The germline V and J ends were trimmed by 4 bases and 4 bases, with 9 bases remaining between them.

This chain joins TRBV6-6 and TRBJ2-7; tentatively, D is TRBD1 or TRBD2 (5 bases each). The germline gives CDR1 MNHNY, CDR2 SVGAGI (reference sequence). The ends were cut back, 2 bases at V and 2 bases at J, with 10 bases in the middle. The CDR3 consists of 14 residues. The CDR3 here is CASSYRGTAYEQYF. CDR3 DNA sequence: TGTGCCAGCAGTTACCGGGGCACCGCCTACGAGCAGTACTTC.

The V gene is TRBV19, the J gene TRBJ1-1; 12 positions agree with TRBD1. J gave up 7 bases and V 5 bases, and 11 bases lay outside the gene matches. This CDR3 is built from 16 residues. Germline lookup yields CDR1 LNHDA and CDR2 SQIVND (reference sequence). The chain's CDR3 is CASSPRDRGLASEAFF. The CDR3 nucleotides are TGTGCCAGTAGTCCCCGGGACAGGGGGCTCGCTAGTGAAGCTTTCTTT.

The sample holds one count of this clone. V gene TRBV3-1 (or the pseudogene TRBV3-2) combines with J gene TRBJ2-3, with TRBD1 as a possible D gene (6 bases). Per the germline V gene, CDR1 is LGHDT and CDR2 is YNNKEL (reference sequence). This CDR3 is 16 amino acids long. V gave up 4 bases and J gave up 9 bases, with 23 bases separating them. CDR3 residues: CASSPSDSVSTRTQYF. CDR3 sequence (DNA): TGTGCCAGCAGCCCTTCGGACAGCGTGTCCACAAGAACGCAGTATTTT.

This clone was observed a single time. V gene TRBV5-4 combines with J gene TRBJ1-1, with a tentative D call TRBD1 (5 bases). This CDR3 spans 15 amino acids. V shed 0 bases and J shed 6 bases, with 15 bases lying between them. Germline assignment: CDR1 SGHNT and CDR2 YYREEE (reference sequence). The CDR3 reads CASSLAYQGVAEAFF. CDR3 DNA sequence: TGTGCCAGCAGCTTGGCCTACCAAGGGGTGGCTGAAGCTTTCTTT.

The CDR3 DNA is TGTGCCAGCAGCCAAGCGGGAGTTAACTATGGCTACACCTTC. Translation gives CASSQAGVNYGYTF. This chain links TRBV14 with TRBJ1-2, with D unclear. The length of the CDR3 is 14 residues. Trimming pared 1 base from V and 1 base from J, leaving 7 bases between. The germline gives CDR1 SGHDN, CDR2 FVKESK.

The V gene is TRBV19, the J gene TRBJ1-5, with unresolved D. The CDR3 covers 12 residues. The germline V gene encodes CDR1 LNHDA and CDR2 SQIVND (reference sequence). Trimming took 3 bases from V and 7 from J, leaving 7 bases between them. DNA of the CDR3: TGTGCCAGTAGTATTCTAGGGCAGCCCCAGCATTTT. It yields the protein CASSILGQPQHF. The full variable domain, with the rest looked up from reference TRBV19 and TRBJ1-5, is DGGITQSPKYLFRKEGQNVTLSCEQNLNHDAMYWYRQDPGQGLRLIYYSQIVNDFQKGDIAEGYSVSREKKESFPLTVTSAQKNPTAFYLCASSILGQPQHFGDGTRLSIL.

The chain uses TRBV6-4 and TRBJ2-3; a possible D gene is TRBD1 (5 bases). CDR3 size: 15 residues. The V and J ends lost 4 bases and 2 bases respectively, with 13 bases between them. Germline lookup yields CDR1 MRHNA and CDR2 SNTAGT. The CDR3, as DNA: TGTGCCAGCAGTGTCTCAGGGATTGTCACAGATACGCAGTATTTT. Protein: CASSVSGIVTDTQYF.

The chain has TRBV12-3 or TRBV12-4 and TRBJ2-2; the D gene is possibly TRBD1 (6 bases). The germline V and J ends were trimmed by 6 bases and 5 bases, with 10 bases remaining between them. The CDR3 covers 13 residues. CDR3 nucleotides: TGTGCCAGCAGATGGACAGAAACCGGGGAGCTGTTTTTT. Translating it yields CASRWTETGELFF.

CDR3 loop: CATSRDRGYTEQFF. The DNA of the CDR3 is TGTGCCACCAGCAGGGACAGGGGCTATACTGAGCAGTTCTTC. The V and J genes are TRBV15 and TRBJ2-1, with 9 bases matching TRBD1. The CDR3 spans 14 residues. Trimming cost V 3 bases and J 9 bases; bases outside gene matches: 6. Per the germline V gene, CDR1 is LNHNV and CDR2 is YYDKDF (reference sequence).

The J gene is TRBJ1-3, the V gene TRBV5-1, with TRBD1 matching over 9 bases. V gave up 1 base and J gave up 0 bases; unmatched junction bases: 8. The germline gives CDR1 SGHRS, CDR2 YFSETQ. The CDR3 has 18 amino acids. The CDR3 protein is CASSLMRGTGNSGNTIYF. CDR3 nucleotides: TGCGCCAGCAGCTTGATGCGGGGGACAGGGAACTCTGGAAACACCATATATTTT.

The V call is TRBV5-4, the J call TRBJ2-5; D is possibly TRBD1 (6 bases). The CDR3 is 15 amino acids. V lost 4 bases and J 4 bases, leaving 17 bases between the germline ends. CDR1 SGHNT and CDR2 YYREEE come from the germline V gene (reference sequence). CDR3 in amino acids: CASSLPPGDGETQYF. The CDR3 DNA reads TGTGCCAGCAGCCTACCTCCAGGGGACGGAGAGACCCAGTACTTC.

The rearrangement links TRBV4-2 to TRBJ2-3; D assignment may be TRBD1 or TRBD2 (6 bases each). V lost 0 bases and J lost 1, with 17 bases in between. The CDR3 totals 18 residues. Looked up from germline, CDR1 is LGHNA and CDR2 is YNFKEQ. The CDR3 DNA is TGTGCCAGCAGCCAAGATTCCCTCGGGGGCCAGGGCACAGATACGCAGTATTTT. This gives the protein CASSQDSLGGQGTDTQYF.

This clone was seen a single time. The rearrangement joins TRBV6-5 to TRBJ2-5, with TRBD1 identical over 7 bases. Looked up from germline, CDR1 is MNHEY and CDR2 is SVGAGI. The CDR3 extends over 14 amino acids. With 6 bases clipped from V and 5 bases from J, the junction kept 9 bases outside the gene matches. Written as DNA, the CDR3 is TGTGCCAGCAGGAGGGGGCAACTATCCGAGACCCAGTACTTC. It codes for CASRRGQLSETQYF.

The genes are TRBV7-6 and TRBJ2-3, with 8 bases aligning to TRBD2. Trimming took 4 bases from V and 7 from J; bases not matched to a gene: 13. The CDR3 consists of 16 residues. Germline V gene data show CDR1 as SGHVS and CDR2 as FNYEAQ. The CDR3 protein is CASSSPTAGGVNTQYF. DNA for the CDR3: TGTGCCAGCAGCTCCCCAACCGCGGGGGGCGTGAATACGCAGTATTTT.

The genes are TRBV7-3 and TRBJ2-2; 9 nucleotides match TRBD1. V was pared by 0 bases and J by 7 bases, with 6 bases of the junction left unmatched. This CDR3 spans 16 amino acids. Germline assignment: CDR1 SGHTA and CDR2 FQGTGA. The CDR3, as DNA: TGTGCCAGCAGCTTAACGTCGACAGGGGGTGGCGGGGAGCTGTTTTTT. Residues: CASSLTSTGGGGELFF. The full variable domain, with the rest looked up from reference TRBV7-3 and TRBJ2-2, is GAGVSQTPSNKVTEKGKYVELRCDPISGHTALYWYRQSLGQGPEFLIYFQGTGAADDSGLPNDRFFAVRPEGSVSTLKIQRTERGDSAVYLCASSLTSTGGGGELFFGEGSRLTVL.

The chain employs TRBV11-3 and TRBJ1-1; D is uncertain. Germline assignment: CDR1 SGHNT and CDR2 YENEEA. The CDR3 contains 14 residues. Trimming cost V 2 bases and J 2 bases, with 9 bases left between them. CDR3 amino acids: CASSLRADNTEAFF. The CDR3 DNA reads TGTGCCAGCAGCTTACGCGCGGACAACACTGAAGCTTTCTTT. The variable domain in full, with the rest retrieved from reference TRBV11-3 and TRBJ1-1, is EAGVVQSPRYKIIEKKQPVAFWCNPISGHNTLYWYLQNLGQGPELLIRYENEEAVDDSQLPKDRFSAERLKGVDSTLKIQPAELGDSAVYLCASSLRADNTEAFFGQGTRLTVV.

This chain connects TRBV29-1 to TRBJ1-2, with D maybe TRBD1 (5 bases). There are 16 residues in the CDR3. Trimming shortened V by 7 bases and J by 7 bases, and 28 bases separated the two germline ends. Germline CDR1 and CDR2: SQVTM and ANQGSEA. Here the CDR3 reads CSANNAADRYGLGYTF. The DNA for the CDR3 is TGCAGCGCAAACAACGCGGCTGACAGATATGGTCTTGGCTACACCTTC.